This T cell receptor (beta chain) emerged from a study of cytotoxic CD8 clonotypes in ibrutinib-treated CLL. Across the whole study: A median 12 months of treatment, range 6 to 36, preceded the collection of response samples. General observations from the study: Clonality was elevated at ibrutinib response and had returned toward baseline at progression.

There are 14 residues in the CDR3. Germline V gene data show CDR1 as KGHSH and CDR2 as LQKENI. V lost 5 bases to trimming and J lost 0 bases, with 8 bases between them. Here immunoSEQ multiplex PCR was the method, and the copy in TCRdb shows in-frame clones only, minus some. The sample has some 150,000 clones; approximately 80% are singletons. A note on this clone: Its specificity is unknown.

This chain connects TRBV18 to TRBJ2-1, with D uncertain. This clonotype was sampled from a human donor with chronic lymphocytic leukemia. This specimen consisted of PBMCs, obtained after 36 months of ibrutinib treatment. The CDR3 sequence: CASSGSSSYNEQFF. The CDR3, as DNA: TGTGCCAGCTCAGGCTCAAGCTCCTACAATGAGCAGTTCTTC.